This TCR beta chain was found in a study of T cells after posttransplantation cyclophosphamide. The count of this clone is one. Treatment was busulfan-fludarabine conditioning, a marrow graft, and cyclophosphamide on days +3 and +4. Measured with immunoSEQ multiplex PCR; TCRdb has only the in-frame clones, and not every one. The table lists 35,000 to 40,000 clones, roughly 78% of them singletons. Looked up from germline, CDR1 is MNHNY and CDR2 is SVGAGI (reference sequence). The CDR3 consists of 13 residues. V lost 4 bases, J lost 0 bases, and 7 bases lay in between. This TCR was sampled from a female patient between 40 and 55 years old who received an allogeneic stem cell transplant from a related donor, was CMV-positive, and had no GVHD. The graft donor may be the source of some T cells. The chain combines TRBV6-6 with TRBJ2-7; no clear D gene. This material consisted of CD4+ T cells sorted from blood, taken 1,700 to 2,000 days after a stem cell transplant with posttransplant cyclophosphamide. CDR3 in DNA: TGTGCCAGCAGTTTCCTGAGCTCCTACGAGCAGTACTTC. It encodes CASSFLSSYEQYF.